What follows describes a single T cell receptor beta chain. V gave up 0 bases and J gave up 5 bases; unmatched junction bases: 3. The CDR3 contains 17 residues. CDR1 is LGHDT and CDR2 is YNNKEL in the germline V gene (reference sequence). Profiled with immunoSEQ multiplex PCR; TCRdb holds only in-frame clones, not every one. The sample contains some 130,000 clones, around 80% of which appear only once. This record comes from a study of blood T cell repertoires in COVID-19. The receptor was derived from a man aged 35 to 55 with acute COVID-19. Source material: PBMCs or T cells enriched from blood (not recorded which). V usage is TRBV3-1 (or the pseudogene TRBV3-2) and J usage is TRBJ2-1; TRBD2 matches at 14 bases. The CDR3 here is CASSQDSGLAGDNEQFF. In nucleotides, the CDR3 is TGTGCCAGCAGCCAAGATTCGGGACTAGCGGGGGACAATGAGCAGTTCTTC.